The source of this T cell receptor (beta chain) is a study of blood T cell repertoires in COVID-19 (dated by TCRdb to 2020 to 2021). Background for the entire study: The collaborator samples originated in the United States, Italy and Spain and spanned the acute and convalescent phases of COVID-19. The material from the prospective study consisted of cDNA or gDNA derived from T cells, B-cell-depleted T cells, or PBMCs. Subjects who had been exposed to COVID-19, were actively infected with it, or had recovered from it provided the deeply sampled blood TCRbeta repertoires that made up the dataset. The repertoires were made available in a free public database intended to serve as a resource for research on the immune response to SARS-CoV-2. Samples came from the ongoing ImmuneRACE study (first 160 participants) plus 1,254 subjects from 6 global collaborators. A de-identified subject ID, COVID-19 status, age in years and sex were almost always included in the sample metadata. Where HLA class I and class II types were available, the types were taken from metadata supplied by the sample provider, not from assay-based typing.

A second Seattle source provided samples from volunteer blood donors who had recovered from COVID-19. Whole blood was collected in K2EDTA tubes by collaborating institutions according to the institutions' own protocols. For TCRbeta analysis, collaborators shipped samples in one of three forms: frozen whole blood, isolated PBMCs, or DNA extracted from either of those sample types. The immunoSEQ Assay, a bias-controlled multiplex PCR, was used to amplify TCRbeta CDR3 regions from genomic DNA. The study's processing was this. The number of nucleated cells in each sample was estimated by amplification of reference gene primers within the assay. To quantify the absolute abundance of each unique TCRbeta CDR3 rearrangement, sequence reads were collapsed and filtered. For each sample, productive Simpson clonality was calculated as the square root of Simpson's diversity index across productive rearrangements. TCRdb re-hosts the immuneACCESS table, in-frame sequences only. Its copies lack some clones; in the studies checked, an unresolved V gene accounts for under half of them, and the cause for the rest is not known. V and J calls and clone size are as listed in that table; D and trimming were resolved from the DNA. The sample data list over 200,000 clones, and approximately 83% of these were observed just once. The top ten hold more than 2.5% of the sample.

The germline V gene supplies CDR1 MNHNS and CDR2 SASEGT. Inclusive of the bounding cysteine and phenylalanine, the CDR3 is 12 residues long. Of the read, only the CDR3 DNA is kept; its 36 bases are in frame from base 1. V is shortened by 1 base, J by 3 bases, and the region joining them spans 4 bases. As to this clone: The specificity of this receptor is unknown. No much larger clone is present one base from it, and per-base qualities are unavailable.

What the study reported, not specific to this receptor: The amount of clinical and demographic metadata varied by source and participant and was provided uncurated.

Sequencing was carried out using peripheral blood. This TCR was sampled from a woman in her thirties who had recovered from COVID-19. Here the chain combines TRBV6-1 and TRBJ2-7; too little of a D gene remains to name it. CDR3 reads: CASSEEYYEQYF. Here is the DNA: TGTGCCAGCAGTGAAGAATACTACGAGCAGTACTTC.